These 27 T cell receptor beta chains were sequenced from one sample in a study of blood T cell repertoires in COVID-19. Sequencing used immunoSEQ multiplex PCR; TCRdb keeps in-frame clones, though not all of them. Altogether approximately 170,000 clones are present, roughly 85% being singletons, with the ten largest covering around 20%. Sequencing was carried out using PBMCs or T cells enriched from blood (not recorded which). These receptors came from a woman aged 70-85 years in a cohort exposed to, infected with or recovered from COVID-19 (not recorded which).

The chain links TRBV2 to TRBJ2-7; tentatively, D is TRBD2 (5 bases). The CDR3 has 14 residues. Trimming pared 5 bases from V and 4 bases from J, leaving 15 bases between. CDR1 and CDR2 (germline): SNHLY, FYNNEI. The CDR3 DNA sequence: TGTGCCAGCAGTCCTCGGACGGGGATGTACGAGCAGTACTTC. It specifies CASSPRTGMYEQYF.

This clone was detected a few times. The V call is TRBV2, the J call TRBJ1-6; no reliable D call. Germline lookup yields CDR1 SNHLY and CDR2 FYNNEI. The CDR3 loop spans 12 amino acids. Trimming removed 3 bases at V and 17 bases at J, with 14 bases between. CDR3 amino acids: CASSDPQEDIHF. CDR3 nucleotide sequence: TGTGCCAGCAGTGACCCTCAGGAGGATATCCACTTT.

V and J are TRBV19 and TRBJ1-6; D remains ambiguous. Germline CDR1 is LNHDA and CDR2 is SQIVND (reference sequence). This CDR3 comprises 15 residues. The ends were cut back, 7 bases at V and 5 bases at J, with 15 bases in the middle. As DNA, the CDR3 is TGTGCCAGTACTCACGCCCCAGCGGATAATTCACCCCTCCACTTT. Residues: CASTHAPADNSPLHF.

J is TRBJ2-1 and V is TRBV11-2, with D possibly TRBD2 on 5 matching bases. V was cut by 3 bases and J by 6 bases, with 9 bases left in between. The germline V gene encodes CDR1 SGHAT and CDR2 FQNNGV. The CDR3 is 13 residues long. The CDR3 here is CASSFGVSNEQFF. The CDR3 DNA reads TGTGCCAGCAGCTTCGGGGTATCCAATGAGCAGTTCTTC.

The rearrangement uses TRBV7-9 and TRBJ2-2; D possibly corresponds to TRBD2 (7 bases). The CDR3 length is 17 residues. Deletions cut 2 bases from V and 4 bases from J, with 17 bases between. The V gene's germline CDR1 is SEHNR and CDR2 FQNEAQ (reference sequence). CDR3 nucleotides: TGTGCCAGCAGCTTAACATCGGGGGGCCGTTCCACCGGGGAGCTGTTTTTT. This encodes CASSLTSGGRSTGELFF.

In its sample, this clone was seen a few times. The rearrangement links TRBV12-3 or TRBV12-4 to TRBJ2-7; 9 nucleotides line up with TRBD1. This CDR3 has 13 amino acids. V shed 3 bases and J 9 bases; nucleotides not matched to a gene: 6. The CDR3 here is CASSFRDRAPQYF. The CDR3 DNA sequence: TGTGCCAGCAGTTTCCGGGACAGGGCCCCGCAGTACTTC.

This CDR3 reads CASSLGRDYGYTF. The CDR3 bases are TGTGCCAGCAGTTTAGGCAGGGACTATGGCTACACCTTC. V and J are TRBV28 and TRBJ1-2, with a possible D match to TRBD1 (5 bases). This CDR3 region has 13 residues. Between the trimmed V and J ends, which lost 2 bases and 3 bases, there was a span of 7 bases. The germline V gene encodes CDR1 MDHEN and CDR2 SYDVKM.

This clone was seen a handful of times. The gene calls are TRBV9 and TRBJ2-7; possibly TRBD1 for D (5 bases). V dropped 4 bases and J dropped 3 bases, with 14 bases sitting between them. CDR3 length equals 14 residues. Germline CDR1 reads SGDLS; CDR2 reads YYNGEE. In nucleotides, the CDR3 is TGTGCCAGCAGCCCCCGACAGTTCTTCTACGAGCAGTACTTC. It is translated as CASSPRQFFYEQYF.

This clone was seen a few times. This chain connects TRBV7-3 to TRBJ1-5; TRBD1 matches 9 bases. In germline, CDR1 is SGHTA, CDR2 FQGTGA. The CDR3 has 16 residues. With V trimmed by 4 bases and J by 3 bases, 7 bases remained unmatched. This CDR3 is CASSYRDRVFNQPQHF. CDR3 nucleotide sequence: TGTGCCAGCAGCTACCGGGACAGGGTATTCAATCAGCCCCAGCATTTT.

The chain has TRBV19 and TRBJ2-3; 16 positions agree with TRBD2. The CDR3 loop spans 19 amino acids. V lost 4 bases, J lost 2 bases, and 9 bases stayed unmatched. Looked up from germline, CDR1 is LNHDA and CDR2 is SQIVND (reference sequence). CDR3 DNA: TGTGCCAGTAGTACCGGGACTAGCGGGAGGGCCCGGCCCACAGATACGCAGTATTTT. Its protein product is CASSTGTSGRARPTDTQYF.

This rearrangement joins TRBV28 to TRBJ1-5, with D possibly TRBD1 on 5 matching bases. Trimming pared 6 bases from V and 3 bases from J, leaving 6 bases between. CDR1 MDHEN and CDR2 SYDVKM come from the germline V gene. The CDR3 is 12 residues long. The CDR3 region is CASRQANQPQHF. DNA for the CDR3: TGTGCCAGCAGACAGGCCAATCAGCCCCAGCATTTT.

The chain combines TRBV4-3 with TRBJ2-1; a possible D gene is TRBD1 (5 bases). Germline loops: CDR1 LGHNA, CDR2 YSLEER. V gave up 0 bases and J gave up 7 bases, with 13 bases separating them. This CDR3 comprises 15 residues. CDR3 DNA sequence: TGCGCCAGCAGCCAAGATGGCAGGGTGTTAAATGAGCAGTTCTTC. This sequence encodes CASSQDGRVLNEQFF.

V is TRBV6-5 and J is TRBJ2-7; D uncertain. The CDR3 has 14 amino acids. Germline CDR1 reads MNHEY; CDR2 reads SVGAGI. V was clipped by 2 bases and J by 0 bases, with 8 bases between them. CDR3 region: CASSYGHGSYEQYF. CDR3 nucleotide sequence: TGTGCCAGCAGTTACGGGCATGGCTCCTACGAGCAGTACTTC.

V and J are TRBV7-9 and TRBJ1-1, with D tentatively TRBD1 (5 bases). Germline V gives CDR1 SEHNR, CDR2 FQNEAQ (reference sequence). The germline V and J ends were trimmed by 6 bases and 0 bases, with 11 bases remaining between them. The CDR3 runs to 14 residues. CDR3: CASSSRVMNTEAFF. The CDR3 nucleotides read TGTGCCAGCAGTTCCAGGGTTATGAACACTGAAGCTTTCTTT.

This chain links TRBV11-3 with TRBJ1-2, with D maybe TRBD1 (5 bases). Germline V gives CDR1 SGHNT, CDR2 YENEEA. The CDR3 contains 12 residues. Trimming removed 5 bases at V and 7 bases at J, with 11 bases between. The CDR3 nucleotides are TGTGCCAGCAGCCATAGAAGGGGTGGCTACACCTTC. Its translation: CASSHRRGGYTF.

The J gene is TRBJ1-2, the V gene TRBV28, with D possibly TRBD1 on 6 matching bases. Looked up from germline, CDR1 is MDHEN and CDR2 is SYDVKM. The CDR3 covers 11 residues. V lost 8 bases to trimming and J lost 6 bases, with 10 bases between them. In DNA form, the CDR3 reads TGTGCCAGCTACAGGGCACATGGCTACACCTTC. Translated: CASYRAHGYTF.

V and J are TRBV4-2 and TRBJ2-5, with TRBD1 as a possible D gene (6 bases). The CDR3 runs 15 residues. Germline assignment: CDR1 LGHNA and CDR2 YNFKEQ. V gave up 2 bases and J gave up 1 base, with 11 bases separating them. CDR3 amino acids: CASSQQGTSQETQYF. The CDR3 nucleotides are TGTGCCAGCAGCCAACAGGGGACCAGCCAAGAGACCCAGTACTTC.

This clone came up once. The chain carries TRBV7-2 and TRBJ1-2; 7 nucleotides agree with TRBD1. The V and J ends lost 1 base and 4 bases, in that order; junction bases with no gene match: 6. Germline-derived CDR1 and CDR2 are SGHTA and FQGNSA. The CDR3 totals 15 residues. The CDR3 loop is CASSLEPGQFYGYTF. The CDR3 region has the DNA TGTGCCAGCAGCTTAGAGCCGGGACAGTTCTATGGCTACACCTTC.

In its sample, this clone was seen a few times. V usage is TRBV11-2 and J usage is TRBJ1-1; TRBD1 agrees at 9 bases. The CDR3 contains 14 residues. The trim removed 4 bases at V and 5 bases at J, leaving 5 bases unmatched. Germline V lookup: CDR1 SGHAT, CDR2 FQNNGV. CDR3 in DNA: TGTGCCAGCAGCTCACAGGGGGCGCGGACTGAAGCTTTCTTT. It is translated as CASSSQGARTEAFF.

The V call is TRBV27, the J call TRBJ1-2, with no clear D. The length of the CDR3 is 13 residues. Trimming pared 7 bases from V and 5 bases from J, leaving 14 bases between. Germline V lookup: CDR1 MNHEY, CDR2 SMNVEV (reference sequence). The CDR3 sequence is CASTSTAGYGYTF. DNA for the CDR3: TGTGCCAGCACCTCCACGGCGGGATATGGCTACACCTTC.

The chain joins TRBV29-1 to TRBJ1-1, with 7 nucleotides matching TRBD1. Germline values: CDR1 SQVTM, CDR2 ANQGSEA. This CDR3 region has 15 residues. In nucleotides, the CDR3 is TGCAATCAACTTAGAGGGGGCGGTTCGCGCACTGAAGCTTTCTTT. Translated, it gives CNQLRGGGSRTEAFF.

This clone was seen once. This chain joins TRBV6-5 and TRBJ2-1, with a possible D match to TRBD2 (6 bases). With 1 base removed from V and 6 bases from J, the gap between germline ends came to 16 bases. The CDR3 sequence is 16 residues long. The germline CDR1 and CDR2 sequences are MNHEY and SVGAGI. CDR3 amino acids: CASSYWAGTSPNEQFF. In DNA form, the CDR3 reads TGTGCCAGCAGTTACTGGGCCGGCACTAGCCCCAATGAGCAGTTCTTC.

This chain connects TRBV7-2 to TRBJ2-7; TRBD2 aligns across 11 bases. Germline CDR1 SGHTA, CDR2 FQGNSA. CDR3 size: 16 residues. J lost 5 bases, V lost 1 base, and 7 bases had no gene match. Written as DNA, the CDR3 is TGTGCCAGCAGCTTAGTGTCGACTAGCGGGGTTAACGAGCAGTACTTC. This gives the protein CASSLVSTSGVNEQYF.

CDR3 nucleotides: TGCGCCAGCAGCTCGGCTCTCCTTCTAGCGGGCATCCAAGAGACCCAGTACTTC. It yields the protein CASSSALLLAGIQETQYF. The chain carries TRBV5-1 and TRBJ2-5; 8 bases align to TRBD2. Per germline, CDR1 SGHRS and CDR2 YFSETQ. The CDR3 extends over 18 amino acids. J was trimmed by 1 base and V by 3 bases; bases with no gene match: 14.

This clone showed up just a few times. V gene TRBV28 combines with J gene TRBJ2-7; 13 nucleotides line up with TRBD2. This CDR3 is built from 15 residues. Germline assignment: CDR1 MDHEN and CDR2 SYDVKM. J was trimmed by 5 bases and V by 3 bases; bases with no gene match: 4. CDR3 residues: CASSLGTSGINEQYF. CDR3 DNA sequence: TGTGCCAGCAGTTTGGGGACTAGCGGGATCAACGAGCAGTACTTC.

The V call is TRBV7-2, the J call TRBJ1-2; 10 bases line up with TRBD1. CDR3 length equals 13 residues. V lost 6 bases and J lost 6; bases outside the gene matches: 4. Per germline, CDR1 SGHTA and CDR2 FQGNSA. CDR3 nucleotide sequence: TGTGCCAGCAGACAGGGACAGGGGAATGGCTACACCTTC. It encodes CASRQGQGNGYTF.

V is TRBV27 and J is TRBJ2-7; maybe TRBD2 (5 bases). This CDR3 is 16 amino acids long. V was cut by 2 bases and J by 3 bases, with 17 bases left in between. The V gene's germline CDR1 is MNHEY and CDR2 SMNVEV (reference sequence). CDR3 sequence (DNA): TGTGCCAGCAGTTTAGTCGGAGGACTTGCGATCTACGAGCAGTACTTC. This translates into CASSLVGGLAIYEQYF.